This T cell receptor beta chain was obtained from a study of Graves' ophthalmopathy and Graves' hyperthyroidism. The TCR beta CDR3 regions underwent amplification from RNA transcripts. HTBI-primed RT-PCR formed the first round, and a multiplex PCR formed the second. MiXCR was run by TCRdb on the multiplex PCR reads, yielding one entry per CDR3 protein. The sample records about 660,000 distinct CDR3 sequences, more than 40% being singletons. At least ten counts were recorded for this clonotype. The sample was peripheral blood. The origin of this receptor is an adult man with Graves' ophthalmopathy.

The CDR3 sequence is CASSETGMSNQPQHF. Written as DNA, the CDR3 is TGTGCCAGCAGCGAGACAGGGATGAGCAATCAGCCCCAGCATTTT. This chain uses TRBV5-5 with TRBJ1-5; TRBD1 agrees at 7 bases. With V trimmed by 4 bases and J by 1 base, 5 bases remained unmatched. Germline V gene sequence: CDR1 SGHKS, CDR2 YYEKEE (reference sequence). The CDR3 has 15 residues. Using reference TRBV5-5 and TRBJ1-5 for the parts outside the CDR3, the full variable domain is DAGVTQSPTHLIKTRGQQVTLRCSPISGHKSVSWYQQVLGQGPQFIFQYYEKEERGRGNFPDRFSARQFPNYSSELNVNALLLGDSALYLCASSETGMSNQPQHFGDGTRLSIL.